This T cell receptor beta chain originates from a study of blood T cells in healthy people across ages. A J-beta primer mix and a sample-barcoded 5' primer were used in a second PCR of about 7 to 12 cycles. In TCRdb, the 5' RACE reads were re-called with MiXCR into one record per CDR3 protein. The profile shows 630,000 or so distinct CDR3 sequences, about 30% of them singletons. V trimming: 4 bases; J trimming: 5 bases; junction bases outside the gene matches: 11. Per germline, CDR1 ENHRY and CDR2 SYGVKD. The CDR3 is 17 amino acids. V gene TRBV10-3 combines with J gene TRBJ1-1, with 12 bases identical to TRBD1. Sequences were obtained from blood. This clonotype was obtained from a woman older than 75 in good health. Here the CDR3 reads CAISASGTGGGWTEAFF. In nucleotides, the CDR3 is TGTGCCATCAGTGCTTCGGGGACAGGGGGCGGATGGACTGAAGCTTTCTTT.